The T cell receptor beta chain described here comes from a study of T cells in Graves' hyperthyroidism and ophthalmopathy. Whole-study results and caveats: Model output signaled ophthalmopathy a median approximately 6.2 months ahead of onset.

This clonotype has at least ten counts. Its antigen remains unidentified. The authors deemed Graves' hyperthyroidism stable absent ophthalmopathy progression within 18 months. In making diagnoses, clinical symptoms, serum thyroxine and TRAb, thyroid ultrasound and orbital computed tomography were all used. Amplification targeted TCR beta CDR3 regions from RNA transcripts. The HTBI primer set drove a first-round RT-PCR of the TCR CDR3. MiXCR was run by TCRdb on the multiplex PCR reads, yielding one entry per CDR3 protein. The sample comprises about 480,000 distinct CDR3 sequences, 14% of which are singletons, and 17% rests with the top ten. After removal of 3 bases from V and 2 bases from J, the junction contained 4 bases not matched to a gene. Germline-derived CDR1 and CDR2 are KGHSH and LQKENI. This CDR3 spans 15 amino acids.

The rearrangement links TRBV18 to TRBJ1-2; 9 bases are shared with TRBD1. The source material was blood. The sequence came from a woman aged 18-30 years with Graves' hyperthyroidism. CDR3 sequence: CASSPRDRDNYGYTF. The CDR3 DNA reads TGTGCCAGCTCACCCCGGGACAGGGACAACTATGGCTACACCTTC.